The rows below give T cell receptor beta chains drawn from one sample of a study of T cell repertoires in cytomegalovirus infection. From the reads, TCRdb called clonotypes with MiXCR, one entry per CDR3 protein. The sample contains approximately 910,000 distinct CDR3 sequences, about a third of which appear only once. These TCRs are of unknown antigen specificity. Source: cultured CD8+ T cells from PBMCs, taken from culture after CMV antigen stimulation. The receptor source for this set is a human donor in good health (CMV status not recorded). Some clones in this sample may be carry-over from other donors' samples. Both conserved end residues are part of each CDR3. The order of the fields is clone size, V gene, J gene, D gene, CDR3 protein, CDR3 DNA. D genes are given only for firm matches. Expanded clones get a size class; other rows say once, few or many, or leave the size out.

-	TRBV4-3	TRBJ2-3	TRBD2	CASSQGGGLAGSYTQYF	TGCGCCAGCAGCCAAGGTGGGGGACTAGCGGGGTCATATACGCAGTATTTT
many	TRBV7-2	TRBJ1-3	TRBD1	CASSLWYLGTGSDSGNTIYF	TGTGCCAGCAGCTTATGGTATTTGGGGACAGGGAGCGACTCTGGAAACACCATATATTTT
-	TRBV6-1	TRBJ2-7	TRBD2	CASSSDPLAAADEQYF	TGTGCCAGCAGTTCCGACCCCCTAGCGGCGGCCGACGAGCAGTACTTC
-	TRBV2	TRBJ2-1	-	CASIQGRNEQFF	TGTGCCAGCATACAGGGAAGAAATGAGCAGTTCTTC
-	TRBV27	TRBJ2-3	-	CASSLVAPITDTQYF	TGTGCCAGCAGTTTAGTAGCGCCGATAACAGATACGCAGTATTTT
-	TRBV13	TRBJ2-1	TRBD2	CASSPTSGGAMNEQFF	TGTGCCAGCAGCCCGACTAGCGGGGGGGCAATGAATGAGCAGTTCTTC
-	TRBV20-1	TRBJ2-1	-	CSARDRGGSSYNEQFF	TGCAGTGCTAGAGATAGAGGGGGAAGCTCCTACAATGAGCAGTTCTTC
few	TRBV27	TRBJ2-3	TRBD1	CASYGGQGVDTQYF	TGTGCCAGCTATGGGGGACAGGGGGTAGATACGCAGTATTTT
many	TRBV6-5	TRBJ2-1	-	CASSYSAGGQGEQFF	TGTGCCAGCAGTTACTCCGCGGGGGGACAGGGTGAGCAGTTCTTC
-	TRBV4-3	TRBJ2-1	TRBD2	CASSQLAGGDYNEQFF	TGCGCCAGCAGCCAATTAGCGGGGGGGGATTACAATGAGCAGTTCTTC
-	TRBV27	TRBJ1-1	-	CASSLPGGRGAFF	TGTGCCAGCAGTTTGCCCGGGGGTAGAGGAGCTTTCTTT
-	TRBV19	TRBJ1-5	-	CASSIRRAYSNQPQHF	TGTGCCAGTAGTATACGGAGAGCGTATAGCAATCAGCCCCAGCATTTT
many	TRBV27	TRBJ2-1	TRBD2	CASSFSSGGYNEQFF	TGTGCCAGCAGTTTTTCTAGCGGGGGGTACAATGAGCAGTTCTTC
few	TRBV28	TRBJ2-3	-	CASSFGGEQAELGDTQYF	TGTGCCAGCAGTTTCGGTGGTGAACAGGCAGAACTGGGGGATACGCAGTATTTT
-	TRBV5-8	TRBJ2-3	-	CASSFSLETDTQYF	TGTGCCAGCAGCTTCAGCCTCGAGACAGATACGCAGTATTTT
many	TRBV7-9	TRBJ2-5	TRBD1	CASSFPRYRGHETQYF	TGTGCCAGCAGCTTCCCCAGGTACAGGGGGCACGAGACCCAGTACTTC
-	TRBV6-5	TRBJ1-1	TRBD1	CASSYDGQGLAFF	TGTGCCAGCAGTTACGATGGACAGGGTCTCGCTTTCTTT
-	TRBV20-1	TRBJ2-7	TRBD2	CSARQGLAGGHYYEQYF	TGCAGTGCTAGACAGGGACTAGCGGGGGGACATTACTACGAGCAGTACTTC
-	TRBV19	TRBJ1-1	-	CASSIAGQIEAFF	TGTGCCAGTAGTATAGCAGGGCAGATTGAAGCTTTCTTT
many	TRBV7-9	TRBJ2-5	-	CASSGGVTETQYF	TGTGCCAGCAGCGGAGGAGTAACAGAGACCCAGTACTTC
few	TRBV7-2	TRBJ2-5	TRBD1	CASSPDRVVSATPTQYF	TGTGCCAGCAGCCCGGACAGGGTCGTGAGCGCCACCCCGACCCAGTACTTC
few	TRBV24-1	TRBJ2-1	-	CATGLGAVNEQFF	TGTGCCACAGGATTGGGGGCAGTCAATGAGCAGTTCTTC
-	TRBV20-1	TRBJ2-1	TRBD1	CSAGNRDRGLYNEQFF	TGCAGTGCCGGAAACCGGGACAGGGGGTTGTACAATGAGCAGTTCTTC
-	TRBV14	TRBJ2-1	TRBD2	CASSQVAGTSSYNEQFF	TGTGCCAGCAGCCAGGTAGCGGGGACAAGCTCCTACAATGAGCAGTTCTTC
-	TRBV4-3	TRBJ2-2	-	CASSPNRASRTGELFF	TGCGCCAGCAGCCCTAACAGGGCTTCGCGGACCGGGGAGCTGTTTTTT
-	TRBV10-3	TRBJ2-7	-	CAIRKGLDRNYEQYF	TGTGCCATCAGAAAGGGACTGGATCGAAACTACGAGCAGTACTTC
many	TRBV4-2	TRBJ1-2	-	CASSQGEGYTF	TGTGCCAGCAGCCAAGGAGAGGGCTACACCTTC
-	TRBV18	TRBJ2-1	TRBD1	CASLGTGFANEQFF	TGTGCCAGCTTAGGGACAGGGTTTGCAAATGAGCAGTTCTTC
-	TRBV28	TRBJ2-1	TRBD2	CASSPSMRGGPPNEQFF	TGTGCCAGCAGTCCCTCGATGCGGGGGGGGCCTCCCAATGAGCAGTTCTTC
-	TRBV27	TRBJ1-4	-	CASSPYGNEKLFF	TGTGCCAGCAGTCCCTACGGGAATGAAAAACTGTTTTTT
-	TRBV27	TRBJ2-1	-	CASWGREWIF	TGTGCCTCGTGGGGCAGGGAGTGGATCTTC
-	TRBV7-6	TRBJ2-5	-	CASSLAQSGSQETQYF	TGTGCCAGCAGCTTAGCGCAGTCAGGGTCCCAAGAGACCCAGTACTTC
-	TRBV5-1	TRBJ1-1	-	CASSEDSYTEAFF	TGCGCCAGCAGCGAGGACAGTTACACTGAAGCTTTCTTT
-	TRBV7-6	TRBJ2-7	-	CASSSGGFGEQYF	TGTGCCAGCAGCTCTGGGGGATTTGGGGAGCAGTACTTC
few	TRBV27	TRBJ2-7	-	CASSLTGANPYEQYF	TGTGCCAGCAGTTTAACGGGGGCCAATCCCTACGAGCAGTACTTC
-	TRBV7-6	TRBJ2-5	TRBD2	CASSLAAVAGGRETQYF	TGTGCCAGCAGCTTAGCGGCGGTAGCGGGGGGGCGCGAGACCCAGTACTTC
many	TRBV7-2	TRBJ1-1	-	CASTQPGLPPTEAFF	TGTGCCAGCACCCAACCGGGCCTACCCCCCACTGAAGCTTTCTTT
-	TRBV4-2	TRBJ1-1	-	CASSQGIATNTEAFF	TGTGCCAGCAGCCAAGGGATAGCAACGAACACTGAAGCTTTCTTT
few	TRBV7-9	TRBJ2-7	-	CASSFQGPSYEQYF	TGTGCCAGCAGCTTTCAGGGGCCCTCCTACGAGCAGTACTTC
-	TRBV10-3	TRBJ2-2	-	CAIGRENTGELFF	TGTGCCATAGGACGGGAGAACACCGGGGAGCTGTTTTTT
-	TRBV7-4	TRBJ2-1	TRBD2	CASTVGVAGYNEQFF	TGTGCCAGCACCGTTGGGGTAGCGGGGTACAATGAGCAGTTCTTC
-	TRBV27	TRBJ1-6	-	CASSDETQPFNSPLHF	TGTGCCAGCAGTGACGAGACCCAACCCTTTAATTCACCCCTCCACTTT
-	TRBV20-1	TRBJ2-1	TRBD2	CSAGTSGSSYNEQFF	TGCAGTGCTGGGACTAGCGGATCCTCCTACAATGAGCAGTTCTTC
-	TRBV2	TRBJ2-2	TRBD1	CASGDRANTGELFF	TGTGCCAGCGGAGACAGGGCGAACACCGGGGAGCTGTTTTTT
few	TRBV10-3	TRBJ2-1	TRBD1	CAIRITGDTGNEQFF	TGTGCCATCAGGATAACAGGGGATACGGGGAATGAGCAGTTCTTC
few	TRBV9	TRBJ2-1	TRBD1	CASSSPVRTGFYNEQFF	TGTGCCAGCAGCTCCCCGGTCCGGACAGGGTTTTACAATGAGCAGTTCTTC
-	TRBV27	TRBJ2-3	TRBD1	CASYTGAGGTDTQYF	TGTGCCAGTTACACAGGGGCAGGGGGCACAGATACGCAGTATTTT
-	TRBV6-5	TRBJ2-3	-	CASSYGVSTDTQYF	TGTGCCAGCAGTTACGGGGTTAGCACAGATACGCAGTATTTT